This T cell receptor (beta chain) was documented in a study of blood T cell repertoires in COVID-19. Study-level information: COVID-19 samples collected from the United States, Italy and Spain covered acute and convalescent phases.

In the authors' methods: Reference gene primer amplification in the assay estimated nucleated cell counts. TCRdb's copy holds only in-frame clones and misses some; the assay was immunoSEQ multiplex PCR. V and J calls and clone size are copied from that table; D and trimming were computed from the DNA. Counted here are approximately 60,000 clones, about four fifths occurring once; the ten biggest clones make up approximately 7.7%. This clone was picked up a small number of times. The sequenced material came from peripheral blood. The receptor was isolated from a woman of 80 years or more with acute or convalescent COVID-19.

CDR3 sequence (DNA): TGCGCCAGCAGCCCTCGGACTAGCGCCACGCTCCTCACAGATACGCAGTATTTT. Its protein is CASSPRTSATLLTDTQYF. The chain combines TRBV5-1 with TRBJ2-3; 9 positions match TRBD2. The V gene end was trimmed by 4 bases and the J gene end by 2 bases; junction bases not matched to a gene: 14. This CDR3 region has 18 residues. The germline V gene encodes CDR1 SGHRS and CDR2 YFSETQ.